These 21 T cell receptor beta chains were all obtained from the same sample, sequenced in a study of blood T cell repertoires in COVID-19. Measured with immunoSEQ multiplex PCR; TCRdb has only the in-frame clones, and not every one. The data hold approximately 260,000 clones, with roughly 83% observed a single time. The sequencing sample was made of peripheral blood. The origin of the receptors is a man between 60 and 70 years old who had recovered from COVID-19.

In nucleotides, the CDR3 is TGCGCCAGCAGCTTGAGCCTCGCGAGCACCGGGGAGCTGTTTTTT. Translated: CASSLSLASTGELFF. The V gene is TRBV5-1, the J gene TRBJ2-2; D call uncertain. The CDR3 runs 15 residues. Trimming removed 1 base at V and 4 bases at J, with 11 bases between. Germline loops: CDR1 SGHRS, CDR2 YFSETQ.

The V and J genes are TRBV9 and TRBJ1-6, with 8 bases matching TRBD1. Germline V CDR1 and CDR2: SGDLS, YYNGEE. This CDR3 contains 16 residues. V shed 0 bases and J 6 bases; nucleotides not matched to a gene: 5. CDR3 coding DNA: TGTGCCAGCAGCGTAGCACCAGGGGGCCTTAATTCACCCCTCCACTTT. Protein: CASSVAPGGLNSPLHF.

V is TRBV12-3 or TRBV12-4 and J is TRBJ2-5, with 7 bases matching TRBD2. V lost 3 bases and J lost 5; bases outside the gene matches: 0. CDR3 size: 12 residues. CDR3 sequence (DNA): TGTGCCAGCAGTTTGCGGGGGGAGACCCAGTACTTC. This gives the protein CASSLRGETQYF.

This rearrangement joins TRBV2 to TRBJ2-1; D not certain. Germline assignment: CDR1 SNHLY and CDR2 FYNNEI. V was clipped by 4 bases and J by 6 bases, with 10 bases between them. The CDR3 has 13 amino acids. CDR3 nucleotides: TGTGCCAGCAGTGGTCCAGTCCTCAATGAGCAGTTCTTC. Translation: CASSGPVLNEQFF.

The chain combines TRBV27 with TRBJ2-1; 8 bases agree with TRBD2. The length of the CDR3 is 17 residues. V trimming: 2 bases; J trimming: 3 bases; junction bases outside the gene matches: 9. The germline gives CDR1 MNHEY, CDR2 SMNVEV (reference sequence). This CDR3 is CASSLGGGGGLYNEQFF. The CDR3 DNA reads TGTGCCAGCAGTTTAGGGGGGGGCGGGGGGCTCTACAATGAGCAGTTCTTC.

V and J are TRBV5-4 and TRBJ2-5, with 11 bases lining up with TRBD2. This CDR3 has 15 residues. V lost 3 bases and J lost 5; bases outside the gene matches: 6. Germline loops: CDR1 SGHNT, CDR2 YYREEE (reference sequence). CDR3 sequence: CASSSRLAGWETQYF. The CDR3 coding sequence is TGTGCCAGCAGCTCTAGACTAGCGGGATGGGAGACCCAGTACTTC.

The V gene is TRBV5-1, the J gene TRBJ1-1; 8 bases are shared with TRBD1. V shed 4 bases, J shed 1 base, and the junction held 6 bases outside the gene matches. Germline CDR1 SGHRS, CDR2 YFSETQ. CDR3 length: 15 amino acids. The DNA for the CDR3 is TGCGCCAGCAGCCTTACCGGGACAGGGAACACTGAAGCTTTCTTT. Translating gives CASSLTGTGNTEAFF.

The chain couples TRBV3-1 (or the pseudogene TRBV3-2) to TRBJ2-5; 7 nucleotides line up with TRBD2. The V gene end was trimmed by 4 bases and the J gene end by 3 bases; junction bases not matched to a gene: 2. CDR3 length equals 13 residues. CDR1 LGHDT and CDR2 YNNKEL come from the germline V gene (reference sequence). The CDR3 loop reads CASSRGLKETQYF. The CDR3, as DNA: TGTGCCAGCAGCCGGGGACTAAAAGAGACCCAGTACTTC.

V is TRBV7-6 and J is TRBJ2-3; perhaps TRBD1 as D (5 bases). The CDR3 has 14 residues. Germline V gene sequence: CDR1 SGHVS, CDR2 FNYEAQ. V was clipped by 7 bases and J by 2 bases, with 13 bases between them. The CDR3 region is CASTKGQSTDTQYF. In DNA form, the CDR3 reads TGTGCCAGCACAAAGGGGCAGTCCACAGATACGCAGTATTTT.

This clone was seen just once. This sequence joins TRBV4-1 and TRBJ2-3; 14 nucleotides match TRBD2. Per the germline V gene, CDR1 is MGHRA and CDR2 is YSYEKL. V was pared by 0 bases and J by 0 bases, with 5 bases of the junction left unmatched. This CDR3 has 19 amino acids. The CDR3 loop is CASSQDRGTSGRSTDTQYF. CDR3 nucleotides: TGCGCCAGCAGCCAAGACCGTGGGACTAGCGGGAGAAGCACAGATACGCAGTATTTT.

The chain combines TRBV29-1 with TRBJ2-3; 9 positions match TRBD1. This CDR3 is built from 15 residues. Germline CDR1 reads SQVTM; CDR2 reads ANQGSEA. V shed 4 bases, J shed 5 bases, and the junction held 10 bases outside the gene matches. CDR3 region: CSVAKTGTGLDTQYF. CDR3 coding DNA: TGCAGCGTTGCAAAGACCGGGACAGGGCTAGATACGCAGTATTTT.

The V call is TRBV7-8, the J call TRBJ2-7, with a weak D call TRBD1 (6 bases). The CDR3 extends over 15 amino acids. Trimming removed 3 bases at V and 3 bases at J, with 15 bases between. CDR1 and CDR2 (germline): SGHVS, FQNEAQ. This chain's CDR3 is CASSFTGTPNYEQYF. The CDR3 nucleotides read TGTGCCAGCAGCTTTACAGGGACACCAAACTACGAGCAGTACTTC.

The gene calls are TRBV5-1 and TRBJ1-5; a possible D gene is TRBD1 (5 bases). V lost 0 bases to trimming and J lost 4 bases, with 8 bases between them. The length of the CDR3 is 14 residues. CDR1 and CDR2 (germline): SGHRS, YFSETQ. The CDR3 DNA follows: TGCGCCAGCAGCTTGGAAGGGACTAATCAGCCCCAGCATTTT. Amino acid sequence: CASSLEGTNQPQHF.

The rearrangement uses TRBV5-5 and TRBJ2-2, with TRBD1 as a possible D gene (6 bases). V lost 0 bases to trimming and J lost 5 bases, with 14 bases between them. Germline V gene sequence: CDR1 SGHKS, CDR2 YYEKEE (reference sequence). There are 16 residues in the CDR3. CDR3: CASSLAGQGRTGELFF. The CDR3 DNA sequence: TGTGCCAGCAGCTTGGCCGGGCAGGGGAGAACCGGGGAGCTGTTTTTT.

This clone was found a few times. CDR3 protein: CASSQDLPSPLHF. The DNA of the CDR3 is TGTGCCAGCAGCCAAGATCTCCCTTCACCCCTCCACTTT. This chain connects TRBV3-1 (or the pseudogene TRBV3-2) to TRBJ1-6; no definite D call. The CDR3 consists of 13 residues. The ends were cut back, 0 bases at V and 9 bases at J, with 6 bases in the middle. CDR1 is LGHDT and CDR2 is YNNKEL in the germline V gene (reference sequence).

In the case of this clone: Other DNA sequences in this specimen translate into the identical CDR3. J is TRBJ1-3 and V is TRBV6-5; a possible D gene is TRBD1 (5 bases). The V end was cut by 0 bases, the J end by 0 bases, with 6 bases between. Looked up from germline, CDR1 is MNHEY and CDR2 is SVGAGI. The CDR3 is 15 residues long. This CDR3 is CASSYSTGSGNTIYF. The CDR3 DNA reads TGTGCCAGCAGTTACTCCACAGGCTCTGGAAACACCATATATTTT.

This clone was observed a single time. The chain joins TRBV6-5 to TRBJ2-1; D is unresolved. The CDR3 length is 13 residues. In germline, CDR1 is MNHEY, CDR2 SVGAGI. The V end was cut by 6 bases, the J end by 7 bases, with 13 bases between. CDR3 residues: CASRFYGTNEQFF. CDR3 nucleotide sequence: TGTGCCAGCAGGTTTTATGGTACTAATGAGCAGTTCTTC.

The genes are TRBV2 and TRBJ2-7, with no clear D. CDR1 and CDR2 from the germline V gene are SNHLY and FYNNEI. The CDR3 extends over 13 amino acids. Trimming took 11 bases from V and 2 from J, leaving 16 bases between them. CDR3 in DNA: TGTGCCGCCTCTTACGCCCTACCCTACGAGCAGTACTTC. Translated: CAASYALPYEQYF.

The rearrangement uses TRBV9 and TRBJ2-7, with D possibly being TRBD2 (5 bases). Trimming pared 3 bases from V and 1 base from J, leaving 8 bases between. The CDR3 contains 13 residues. Germline V lookup: CDR1 SGDLS, CDR2 YYNGEE. In DNA, the CDR3 is TGTGCCAGCAGCGGCAGGACTTCCTACGAGCAGTACTTC. It translates to CASSGRTSYEQYF. Filled out from reference TRBV9 and TRBJ2-7, the complete variable domain reads DSGVTQTPKHLITATGQRVTLRCSPRSGDLSVYWYQQSLDQGLQFLIQYYNGEERAKGNILERFSAQQFPDLHSELNLSSLELGDSALYFCASSGRTSYEQYFGPGTRLTVT.

This clone was observed once. A read error may produce the germline difference seen at one junction end. V and J are TRBV9 and TRBJ2-1; D may be TRBD2 (6 bases). There are 14 residues in the CDR3. CDR1 and CDR2 (germline): SGDLS, YYNGEE. CDR3 nucleotide sequence: TGTGTCAGCAGCGCACGGAGGGCCGACAATGAGCAGTTCTTC. Amino acid sequence: CVSSARRADNEQFF.

This CDR3 reads CASHPSAGGRFWELFF. CDR3 in DNA: TGTGCCAGTCACCCATCTGCGGGGGGCCGTTTTTGGGAGCTGTTTTTT. This chain joins TRBV2 and TRBJ2-2, with 8 bases aligning to TRBD2. Looked up from germline, CDR1 is SNHLY and CDR2 is FYNNEI. The ends lost 9 bases at V and 9 bases at J; junction bases unmatched: 18. The CDR3 is 16 amino acids.